This TCR beta chain was observed in a study of blood T cell dynamics during melanoma immunotherapy (TCRdb year 2020). Notes on the research overall: Patients had metastatic melanoma and received first-line pembrolizumab or nivolumab plus ipilimumab as standard of care in the United Kingdom. To find early correlates of response, the study profiled the peripheral T cell receptor repertoires of patients with metastatic melanoma both before and after one cycle of checkpoint inhibitor therapy. Consecutive patients formed a training cohort, and a further independent group of patients from the same centre was pooled into an external validation set. Results the study describes overall, beyond this receptor: The relatively small sample size was acknowledged as a potential limitation on generalization of the results. The study was unable to establish whether the T cell clones driving the repertoire changes were melanoma-specific or instead reflected general immune activation. Patients who later achieved disease control showed a bifurcated PBMC repertoire reorganization at W3, with increased clonality or increased diversity, unlike progressors.

Notes on this clone: No cognate antigen has been identified for it. No quality values exist for individual bases; no much larger clone is one base distant.

For every bulk PBMC sample, a fixed 350 ng of DNA was loaded. TCR beta CDR3 sequences were amplified from genomic DNA using the immunoSEQ TCRb Assay kit according to manufacturer instructions. The KAPA Library Quantification Kit for Illumina platforms was used to quantify the pooled libraries by qPCR. Pooled libraries were clustered at roughly 0.55-1.1 pM and sequenced on an Illumina NextSeq 500. Concerning the study's data processing: TCR data were analyzed using immunoSEQ ANALYZER and the R LymphoSeq package. A rearrangement efficiency score was calculated as productive divided by the sum of productive and non-productive CDR3 sequences. Within each patient, timepoints were compared pairwise for clonality, measured with the Gini coefficient, and for diversity, measured with the Renyi index at alpha=1. In LymphoSeq, clonal relatedness was computed using an edit distance of 3, and repertoire similarity was computed using the Bhattacharyya coefficient. To classify response, a linear discriminant analysis based on week-3 changes in clonality and diversity was built using the R MASS and caret packages. TCRdb provides this immuneACCESS table in a form limited to in-frame rearrangements. Some clones are lacking; in checked studies, under half of them reflect an unresolved V gene, and why the rest are absent is not known. From that table come the V and J calls and clone size; the DNA was used to work out D and trimming. The sample table records about 4,200 clones; 80% to 85% of these occur just once. About 14% of the sample is in the top ten clones.

The time point label on this specimen signifies: pre-treatment baseline. Blood was sampled before treatment (T0) and at week 3 (W3), after the first cycle of checkpoint blockade. Except for two patients with rapid clinical progression, response was assessed 12 weeks after the first infusion by RECIST 1.1; disease control meant complete response, partial response or stable disease. Patients were excluded for prior systemic cancer treatment, concomitant immunosuppressant therapy or synchronous other active malignancies. Bulk PBMC and plasma cell-free DNA were both sequenced for TCR beta so that circulating cells and T cell turnover could be tracked. Lymphoprep and SepMate tubes were used to isolate PBMC from blood, and red cell lysis was then performed. QIAamp DNA Blood Mini kits were used to extract DNA from PBMC and from sorted T cell subsets. Trimming removed 4 bases from V and 4 bases from J; the gene matches leave 11 bases unexplained. Taken from the germline V gene, the CDR1 and CDR2 loops are SGHRS and YFSETQ. Measured from the cysteine to the phenylalanine, the CDR3 is 16 residues long. Of all the DNA, just the CDR3 is kept, 48 bases in frame from base 1.

This sequence was found in a human donor with melanoma. The sequencing here drew on blood, taken from a patient treated with checkpoint blockade. This sequence uses TRBV5-1 and TRBJ1-1; TRBD1 matches 9 bases in the middle. In nucleotides, the sequence is TGCGCCAGCAGCCGGACAGGGGCCAATGTTGGCACTGAAGCTTTCTTT. Translated, it gives CASSRTGANVGTEAFF.